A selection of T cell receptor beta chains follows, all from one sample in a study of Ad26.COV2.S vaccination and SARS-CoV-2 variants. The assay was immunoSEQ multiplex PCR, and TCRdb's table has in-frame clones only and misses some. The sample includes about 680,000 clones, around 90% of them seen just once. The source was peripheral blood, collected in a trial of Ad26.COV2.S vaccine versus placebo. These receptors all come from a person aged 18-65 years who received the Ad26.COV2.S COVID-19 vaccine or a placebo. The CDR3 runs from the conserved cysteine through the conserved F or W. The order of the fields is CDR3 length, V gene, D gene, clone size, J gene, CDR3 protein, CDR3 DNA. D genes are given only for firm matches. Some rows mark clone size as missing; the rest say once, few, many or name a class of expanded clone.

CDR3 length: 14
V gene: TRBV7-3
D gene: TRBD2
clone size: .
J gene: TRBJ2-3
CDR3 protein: CASRASGVTDTQYF
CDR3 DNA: TGTGCCAGCAGGGCTAGCGGGGTCACAGATACGCAGTATTTT

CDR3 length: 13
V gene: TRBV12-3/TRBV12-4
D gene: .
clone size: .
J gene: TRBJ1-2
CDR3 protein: CASSDTGPYGYTF
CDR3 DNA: TGTGCCAGCAGTGACACAGGGCCGTATGGCTACACCTTC

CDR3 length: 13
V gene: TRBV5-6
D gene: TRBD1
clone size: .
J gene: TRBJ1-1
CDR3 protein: CASSIGTGVGAFF
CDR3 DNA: TGTGCCAGCAGCATCGGGACAGGTGTTGGCGCTTTCTTT

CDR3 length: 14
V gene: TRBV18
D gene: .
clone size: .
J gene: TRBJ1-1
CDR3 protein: CASTPFRVFTEAFF
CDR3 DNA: TGTGCCAGCACTCCCTTCAGGGTGTTTACTGAAGCTTTCTTT

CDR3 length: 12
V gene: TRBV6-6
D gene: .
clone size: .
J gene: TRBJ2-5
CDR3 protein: CASSVASETQYF
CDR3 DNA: TGTGCCAGCTCCGTAGCCTCAGAGACCCAGTACTTC

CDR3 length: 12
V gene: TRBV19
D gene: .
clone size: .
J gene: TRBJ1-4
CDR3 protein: CASRASREKLFF
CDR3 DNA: TGTGCCAGTAGAGCCTCAAGAGAAAAACTGTTTTTT

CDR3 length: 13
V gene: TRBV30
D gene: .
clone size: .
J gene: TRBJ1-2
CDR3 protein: CAWSVRENYGYTF
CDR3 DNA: TGTGCCTGGAGTGTACGGGAGAACTATGGCTACACCTTC

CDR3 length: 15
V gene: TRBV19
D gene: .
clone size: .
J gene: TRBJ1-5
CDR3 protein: CASSTGPPPNQPQHF
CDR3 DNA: TGTGCCAGTAGTACGGGGCCCCCCCCAAATCAGCCCCAGCATTTT

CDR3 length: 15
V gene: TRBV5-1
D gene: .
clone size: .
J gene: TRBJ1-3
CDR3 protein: CASSLGGISGNTIYF
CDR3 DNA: TGCGCCAGCAGCTTAGGCGGTATCTCTGGAAACACCATATATTTT

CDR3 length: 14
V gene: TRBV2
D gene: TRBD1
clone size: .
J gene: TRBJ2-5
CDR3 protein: CASSLDRGWETQYF
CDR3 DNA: TGTGCCAGCAGTCTTGACAGGGGGTGGGAGACCCAGTACTTC

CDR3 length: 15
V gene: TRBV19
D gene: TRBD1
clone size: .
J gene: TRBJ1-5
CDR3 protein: CASTPRTGGPQPQHF
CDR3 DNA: TGTGCCAGTACCCCACGGACAGGGGGGCCTCAGCCCCAGCATTTT

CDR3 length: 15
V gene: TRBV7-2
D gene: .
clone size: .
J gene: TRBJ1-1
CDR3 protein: CASSVYWGLNTEAFF
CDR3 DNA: TGTGCCAGCAGCGTATATTGGGGACTAAACACTGAAGCTTTCTTT

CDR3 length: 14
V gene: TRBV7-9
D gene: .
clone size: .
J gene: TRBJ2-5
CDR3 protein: CASSLSGSRADQYF
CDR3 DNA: TGTGCCAGCAGCCTTTCGGGATCGAGGGCTGACCAGTACTTC

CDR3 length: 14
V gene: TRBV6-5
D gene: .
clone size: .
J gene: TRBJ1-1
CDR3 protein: CASSYGEGNTEAFF
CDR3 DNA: TGTGCCAGCAGCTACGGGGAAGGAAACACTGAAGCTTTCTTT

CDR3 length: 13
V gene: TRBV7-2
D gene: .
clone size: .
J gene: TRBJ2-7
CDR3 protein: CASSSGSSYEQYF
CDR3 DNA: TGTGCCAGCAGCTCCGGGAGCTCCTACGAGCAGTACTTC

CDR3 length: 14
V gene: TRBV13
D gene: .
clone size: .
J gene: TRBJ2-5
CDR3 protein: CASSTTTNQETQYF
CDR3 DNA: TGTGCCAGCAGCACGACTACCAACCAAGAGACCCAGTACTTC

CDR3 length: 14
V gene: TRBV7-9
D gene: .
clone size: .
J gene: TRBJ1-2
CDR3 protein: CASSLSTASYGYTF
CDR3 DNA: TGTGCCAGCAGCTTAAGTACCGCGTCCTATGGCTACACCTTC

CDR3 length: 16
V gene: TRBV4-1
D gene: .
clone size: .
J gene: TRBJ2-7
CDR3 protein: CASSRLPGPTPHEQYF
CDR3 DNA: TGCGCCAGCAGCCGCCTACCGGGACCAACACCCCACGAGCAGTACTTC

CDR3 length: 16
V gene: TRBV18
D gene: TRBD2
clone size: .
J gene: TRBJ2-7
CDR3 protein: CASSPPGLAGGHEQYF
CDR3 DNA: TGTGCCAGCTCACCCCCGGGACTAGCGGGAGGGCACGAGCAGTACTTC

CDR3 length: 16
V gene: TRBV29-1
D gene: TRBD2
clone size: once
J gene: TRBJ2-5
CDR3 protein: CSVLARAGGGQETQYF
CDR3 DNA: TGCAGCGTCCTGGCCAGAGCGGGAGGGGGCCAAGAGACCCAGTACTTC

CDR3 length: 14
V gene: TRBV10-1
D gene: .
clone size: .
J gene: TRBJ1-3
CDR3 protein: CASSDGGTGNTIYF
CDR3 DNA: TGCGCCAGCAGTGATGGCGGGACTGGAAACACCATATATTTT

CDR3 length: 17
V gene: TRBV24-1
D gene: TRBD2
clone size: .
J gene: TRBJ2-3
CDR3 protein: CATSDLNSGGGTDTQYF
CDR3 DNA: TGTGCCACCAGTGACCTTAATAGCGGGGGGGGCACAGATACGCAGTATTTT

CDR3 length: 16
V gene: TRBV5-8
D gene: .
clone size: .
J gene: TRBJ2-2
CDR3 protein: CASSAVVSTNTGELFF
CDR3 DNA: TGTGCCAGCAGCGCGGTGGTGTCTACGAACACCGGGGAGCTGTTTTTT

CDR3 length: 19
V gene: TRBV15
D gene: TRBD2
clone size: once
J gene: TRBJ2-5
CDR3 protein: CATSRDSGGGSLLQETQYF
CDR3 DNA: TGTGCCACCAGCAGAGATAGTGGCGGGGGTTCACTATTGCAAGAGACCCAGTACTTC

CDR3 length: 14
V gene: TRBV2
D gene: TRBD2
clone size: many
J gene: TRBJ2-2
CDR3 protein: CASSRLAGTGELFF
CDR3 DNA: TGTGCCAGCAGTCGACTAGCAGGCACCGGGGAGCTGTTTTTT

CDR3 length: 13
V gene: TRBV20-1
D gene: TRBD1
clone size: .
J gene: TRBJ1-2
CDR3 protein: CSASPGTGYGYTF
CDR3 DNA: TGCAGTGCTAGTCCCGGGACAGGGTATGGCTACACCTTC

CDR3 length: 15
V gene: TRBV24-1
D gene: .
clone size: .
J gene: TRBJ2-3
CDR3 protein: CATSDLQGPTDTQYF
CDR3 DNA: TGTGCCACCAGTGATTTGCAGGGGCCCACAGATACGCAGTATTTT

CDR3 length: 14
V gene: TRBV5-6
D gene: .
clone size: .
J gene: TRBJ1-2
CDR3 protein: CASSFLVRGYGYTF
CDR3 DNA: TGTGCCAGCAGCTTCCTGGTGAGAGGGTATGGCTACACCTTC

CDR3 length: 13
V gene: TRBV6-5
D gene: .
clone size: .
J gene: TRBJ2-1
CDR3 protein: CASSLGPYNEQFF
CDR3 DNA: TGTGCCAGCAGTTTAGGACCCTACAATGAGCAGTTCTTC

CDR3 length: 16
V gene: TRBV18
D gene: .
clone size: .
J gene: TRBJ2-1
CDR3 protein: CASSLPRTRSYNEQFF
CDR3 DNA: TGTGCCAGCTCCCTACCACGGACCCGTAGCTACAATGAGCAGTTCTTC

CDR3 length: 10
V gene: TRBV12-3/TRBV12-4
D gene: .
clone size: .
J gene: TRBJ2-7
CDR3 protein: CASSLNEQYF
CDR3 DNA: TGTGCCAGCAGTTTGAACGAGCAGTACTTC

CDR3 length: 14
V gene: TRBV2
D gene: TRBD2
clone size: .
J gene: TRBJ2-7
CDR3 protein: CASNERGSSYEQYF
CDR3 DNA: TGTGCCAGCAACGAGCGGGGCAGCTCCTACGAGCAGTACTTC

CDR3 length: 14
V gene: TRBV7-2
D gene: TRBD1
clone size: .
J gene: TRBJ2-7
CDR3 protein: CASSLEGQESEQYF
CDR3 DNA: TGTGCCAGCAGCTTAGAGGGACAGGAGAGCGAGCAGTACTTC

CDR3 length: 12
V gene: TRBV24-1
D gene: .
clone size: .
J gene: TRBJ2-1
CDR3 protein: CATSVTVNEQFF
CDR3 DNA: TGTGCCACCAGTGTAACCGTCAATGAGCAGTTCTTC

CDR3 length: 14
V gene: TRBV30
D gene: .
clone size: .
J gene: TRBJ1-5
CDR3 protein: CAWTQGHSNQPQHF
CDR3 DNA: TGTGCCTGGACCCAGGGGCATAGCAATCAGCCCCAGCATTTT

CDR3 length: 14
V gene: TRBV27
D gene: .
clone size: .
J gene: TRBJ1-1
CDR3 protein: CASSIQGFFTEAFF
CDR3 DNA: TGTGCCAGCAGTATCCAGGGATTTTTCACTGAAGCTTTCTTT

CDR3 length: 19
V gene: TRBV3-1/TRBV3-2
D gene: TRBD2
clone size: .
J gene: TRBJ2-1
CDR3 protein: CASSQDIPGLAAFYNEQFF
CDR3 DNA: TGTGCCAGCAGCCAAGATATCCCGGGACTAGCTGCTTTCTACAATGAGCAGTTCTTC

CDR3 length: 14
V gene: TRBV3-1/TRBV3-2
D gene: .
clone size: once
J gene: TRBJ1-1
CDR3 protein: CASSRTWGNTEAFF
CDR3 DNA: TGTGCCAGCAGCCGCACTTGGGGGAACACTGAAGCTTTCTTT

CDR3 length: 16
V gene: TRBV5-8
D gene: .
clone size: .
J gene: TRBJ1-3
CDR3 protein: CASSLEAVHSGNTIYF
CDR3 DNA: TGTGCCAGCAGCTTGGAGGCTGTGCATTCTGGAAACACCATATATTTT

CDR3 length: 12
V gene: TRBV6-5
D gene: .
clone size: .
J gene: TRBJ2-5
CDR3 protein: CASRTTRETQYF
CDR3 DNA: TGTGCCAGCAGAACGACCCGGGAGACCCAGTACTTC

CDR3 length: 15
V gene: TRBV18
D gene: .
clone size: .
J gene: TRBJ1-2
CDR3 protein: CASSLSGLSNYGYTF
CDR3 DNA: TGTGCCAGCTCACTTTCGGGACTCTCTAACTATGGCTACACCTTC

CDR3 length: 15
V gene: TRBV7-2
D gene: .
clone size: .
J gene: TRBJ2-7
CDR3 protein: CASSLAGQRGHEQYF
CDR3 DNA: TGTGCCAGCAGCTTAGCGGGACAGCGGGGCCACGAGCAGTACTTC

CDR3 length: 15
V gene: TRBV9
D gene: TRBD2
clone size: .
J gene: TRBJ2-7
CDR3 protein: CASSPRTSGMVEQYF
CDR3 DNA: TGTGCCAGCAGCCCACGGACTAGCGGGATGGTCGAGCAGTACTTC

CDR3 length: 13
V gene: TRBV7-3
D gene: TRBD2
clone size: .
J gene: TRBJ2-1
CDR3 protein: CASSSGLVNEQFF
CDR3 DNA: TGTGCCAGCAGCTCCGGACTAGTTAATGAGCAGTTCTTC

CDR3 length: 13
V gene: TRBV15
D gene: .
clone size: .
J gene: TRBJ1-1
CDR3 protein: CATSRGAGTEAFF
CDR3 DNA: TGTGCCACCAGCAGAGGGGCGGGTACTGAAGCTTTCTTT

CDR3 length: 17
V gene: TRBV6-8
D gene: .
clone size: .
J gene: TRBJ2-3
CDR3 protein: CASSGDQGTHSTDTQYF
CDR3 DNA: TGTGCCAGCAGTGGGGATCAAGGCACCCATAGCACAGATACGCAGTATTTT

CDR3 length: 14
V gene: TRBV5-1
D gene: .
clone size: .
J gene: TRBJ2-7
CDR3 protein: CASSLVALSYEQYF
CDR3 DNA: TGCGCCAGCAGCTTGGTTGCCCTATCCTACGAGCAGTACTTC

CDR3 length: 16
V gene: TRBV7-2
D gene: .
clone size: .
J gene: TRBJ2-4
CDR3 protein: CASSIQGGLAKNIQYF
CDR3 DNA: TGTGCCAGCAGCATACAGGGCGGGTTGGCCAAAAACATTCAGTACTTC

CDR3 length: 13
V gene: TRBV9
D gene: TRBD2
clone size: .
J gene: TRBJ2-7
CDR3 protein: CASSDIGLGEQYF
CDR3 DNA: TGTGCCAGCAGCGATATCGGACTAGGCGAGCAGTACTTC

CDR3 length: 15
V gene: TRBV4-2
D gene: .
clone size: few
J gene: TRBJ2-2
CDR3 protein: CASSPRARNTGELFF
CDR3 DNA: TGTGCCAGCAGTCCCAGGGCTAGGAACACCGGGGAGCTGTTTTTT